This T cell receptor beta chain emerged from a study of T cell repertoires in cytomegalovirus infection. Study context: Public TCR beta signatures marked donors with CMV infection and the matching HLA. Overall study results and limits: HLA-C-restricted CMV-specific TCR beta clonotypes were dominant in the ex vivo response. Cumulative frequency (of public TCR beta family members) identified carriers of CMV plus the relevant HLA.

MiXCR was run by TCRdb on the reads, yielding one entry per CDR3 protein. The sample lists fewer than 550,000 distinct CDR3 sequences, approximately 17% occurring once. Ten or more counts support this clonotype. Its antigen is as yet unknown. With 1 base removed from V and 5 bases from J, the gap between germline ends came to 15 bases. CDR3 length equals 16 residues. Germline CDR1 and CDR2: SEHNR and FQNEAQ (reference sequence). V usage is TRBV7-9 and J usage is TRBJ2-1; D perhaps matches TRBD1 (6 bases). The sequencing input was CD8+ T cells from PBMCs. The clonotype comes from a human donor in good health (CMV status not recorded). Some clones in this sample may be carry-over from other donors' samples. CDR3 amino acids: CASSLVGWGPHNEQFF. In DNA form, the CDR3 reads TGTGCCAGCAGCTTAGTGGGGTGGGGGCCGCACAATGAGCAGTTCTTC. Complete variable domain (other parts from reference TRBV7-9 and TRBJ2-1): DTGVSQNPRHKITKRGQNVTFRCDPISEHNRLYWYRQTLGQGPEFLTYFQNEAQLEKSRLLSDRFSAERPKGSFSTLEIQRTEQGDSAMYLCASSLVGWGPHNEQFFGPGTRLTVL.